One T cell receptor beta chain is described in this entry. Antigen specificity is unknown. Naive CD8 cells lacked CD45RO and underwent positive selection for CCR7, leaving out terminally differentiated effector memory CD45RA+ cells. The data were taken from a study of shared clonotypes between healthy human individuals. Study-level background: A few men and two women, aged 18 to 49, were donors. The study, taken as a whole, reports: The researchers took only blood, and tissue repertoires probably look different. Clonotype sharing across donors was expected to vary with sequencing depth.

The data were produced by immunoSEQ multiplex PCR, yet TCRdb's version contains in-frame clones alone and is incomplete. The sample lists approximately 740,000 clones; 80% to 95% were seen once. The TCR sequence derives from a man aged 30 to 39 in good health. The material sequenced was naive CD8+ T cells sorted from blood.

The CDR3 is CASSTGQGAQETQYF. The CDR3 DNA sequence: TGTGCCAGCAGCACGGGACAGGGAGCACAAGAGACCCAGTACTTC. This chain joins TRBV7-7 and TRBJ2-5, with 9 nucleotides matching TRBD1. Trimming at V came to 5 bases and at J to 2 bases, leaving 6 bases not matched to a gene. CDR1 and CDR2 from the germline V gene are SSHAT and FNYEAQ (reference sequence). This CDR3 spans 15 amino acids.